Below, one T cell receptor (beta chain) is given with its context. These data belong to a study of blood T cell repertoires in COVID-19. As for the study in general: Italy, Spain and the United States were the sources of the convalescent and acute COVID-19 samples. T cells, B-cell-depleted T cells, or PBMCs supplied cDNA or gDNA.

The V gene lost 2 bases and the J gene lost 2 bases, with 20 bases spanning the gap. CDR3 length equals 18 residues. Germline lookup yields CDR1 KGHSH and CDR2 LQKENI. In the original workflow: Amplifying reference gene primers gave estimates of nucleated cell counts. Only in-frame clones appear in the TCRdb table, and some are missing; sequencing was by immunoSEQ multiplex PCR. V, J and clone size were drawn from that table, and D and trimming were deduced from the DNA. This table holds about 260,000 clones, over 80% found once. What was sequenced was peripheral blood. The sequence derives from a middle-aged woman who had recovered from COVID-19. The V gene is TRBV18, the J gene TRBJ2-3; D not certain. CDR3 DNA sequence: TGTGCCAGCTCACCAAGTGTAGCAATGGAAACCCCCACAGATACGCAGTATTTT. It specifies CASSPSVAMETPTDTQYF.